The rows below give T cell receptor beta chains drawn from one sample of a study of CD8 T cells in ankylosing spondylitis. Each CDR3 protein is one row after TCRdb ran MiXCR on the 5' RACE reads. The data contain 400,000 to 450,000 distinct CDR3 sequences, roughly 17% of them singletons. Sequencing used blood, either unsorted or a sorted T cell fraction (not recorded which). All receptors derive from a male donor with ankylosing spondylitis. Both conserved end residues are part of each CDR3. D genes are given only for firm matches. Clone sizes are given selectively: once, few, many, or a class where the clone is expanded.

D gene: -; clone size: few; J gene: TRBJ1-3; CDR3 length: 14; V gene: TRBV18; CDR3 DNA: TGTGCCAGCTCACGGGACGAAAAAGGAAACACCATATATTTT; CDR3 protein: CASSRDEKGNTIYF
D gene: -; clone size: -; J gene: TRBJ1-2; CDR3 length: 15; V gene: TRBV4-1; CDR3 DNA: TGCGCCAGCAGCCAAGAGACAGGAGCCTACTATGGCTACACCTTC; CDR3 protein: CASSQETGAYYGYTF
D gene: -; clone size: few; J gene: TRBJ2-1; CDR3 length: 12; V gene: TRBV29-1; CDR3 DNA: TGCAGCGTTTTTAGCCTCAGGTATGAGCAGTTCTTC; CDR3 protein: CSVFSLRYEQFF
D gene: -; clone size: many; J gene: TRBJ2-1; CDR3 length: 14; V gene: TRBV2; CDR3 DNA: TGTGCCAGCAGTGAGTACAGATCTTACAATGAGCAGTTCTTC; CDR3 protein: CASSEYRSYNEQFF
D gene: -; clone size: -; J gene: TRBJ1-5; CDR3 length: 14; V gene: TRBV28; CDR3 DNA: TGTGCCAGCAGTTTCTTGGACAGACCTCAGCCCCAGCATTTT; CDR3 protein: CASSFLDRPQPQHF
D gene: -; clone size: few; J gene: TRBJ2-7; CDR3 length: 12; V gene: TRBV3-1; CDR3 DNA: TGTGCCAGCAGCCAAGTCGGCGAGGGGCAGTACTTC; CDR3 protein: CASSQVGEGQYF
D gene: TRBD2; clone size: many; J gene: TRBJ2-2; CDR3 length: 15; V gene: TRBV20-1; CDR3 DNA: TGCAGTGCAAAGACTAGCGGGAGGAACACCGGGGAGCTGTTTTTT; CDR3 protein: CSAKTSGRNTGELFF
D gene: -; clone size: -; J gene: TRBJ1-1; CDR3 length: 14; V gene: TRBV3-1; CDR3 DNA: TGTGCCAGCAGCCAAGATACCGGGGGTTTCGGAGCTTTCTTT; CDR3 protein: CASSQDTGGFGAFF
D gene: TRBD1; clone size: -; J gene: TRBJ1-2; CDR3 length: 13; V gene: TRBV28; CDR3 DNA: TGTGCCAGTCTCCAGACAGGGGGCAATGGCTACACCTTC; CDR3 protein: CASLQTGGNGYTF
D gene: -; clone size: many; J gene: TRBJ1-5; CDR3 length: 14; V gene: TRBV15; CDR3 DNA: TGTGCCACCAGCAGAGAGGGACCTAATCAGCCCCAGCATTTT; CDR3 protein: CATSREGPNQPQHF
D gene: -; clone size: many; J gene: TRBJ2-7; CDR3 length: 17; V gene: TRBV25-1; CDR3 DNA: TGTGCCAGCAGTGGTTCCCTGGCGTCCCCACGCATCTACGAGCAGTACTTC; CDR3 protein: CASSGSLASPRIYEQYF
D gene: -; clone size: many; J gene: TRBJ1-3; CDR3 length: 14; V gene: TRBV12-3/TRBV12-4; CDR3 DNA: TGTGCCAGCAGCAGGGACCTCTCTGGAAACACCATATATTTT; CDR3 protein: CASSRDLSGNTIYF
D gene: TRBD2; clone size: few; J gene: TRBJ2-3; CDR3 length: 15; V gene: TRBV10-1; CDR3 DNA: TGCGCCAGCAGTCCCCGGACTAGCGGGGAAATGCCGCAGTATTTT; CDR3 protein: CASSPRTSGEMPQYF
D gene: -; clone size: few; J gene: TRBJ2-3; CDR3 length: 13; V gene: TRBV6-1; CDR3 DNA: TGTGCCAGCCCCCAGTTTGGAGGAGATACGCAGTATTTT; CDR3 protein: CASPQFGGDTQYF
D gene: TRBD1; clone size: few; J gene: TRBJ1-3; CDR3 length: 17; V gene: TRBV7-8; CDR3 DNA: TGTGCCAGCAGCTTCCGGGACAGGGTTTCGTCTGGAAACACCATATATTTT; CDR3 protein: CASSFRDRVSSGNTIYF
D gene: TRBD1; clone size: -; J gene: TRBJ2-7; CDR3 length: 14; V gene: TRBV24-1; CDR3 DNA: TGTGCCACCAGTTCCGGGACAGGACGGAACGAGCAGTACTTC; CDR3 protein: CATSSGTGRNEQYF
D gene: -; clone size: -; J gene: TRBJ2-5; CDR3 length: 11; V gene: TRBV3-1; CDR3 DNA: TGTGCCAGCAGCGAAAGCCAGACCCAGTACTTC; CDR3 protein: CASSESQTQYF
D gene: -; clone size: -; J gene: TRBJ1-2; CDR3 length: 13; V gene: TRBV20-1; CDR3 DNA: TGCAGTGCTAGCCGCTCAAAACGTTATGGCTACACCTTC; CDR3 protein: CSASRSKRYGYTF
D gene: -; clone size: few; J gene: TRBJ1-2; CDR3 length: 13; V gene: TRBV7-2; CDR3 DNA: TGTGCCAGCAGCCAATCGGTGCTCGGTGGCTACACCTTC; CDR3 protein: CASSQSVLGGYTF